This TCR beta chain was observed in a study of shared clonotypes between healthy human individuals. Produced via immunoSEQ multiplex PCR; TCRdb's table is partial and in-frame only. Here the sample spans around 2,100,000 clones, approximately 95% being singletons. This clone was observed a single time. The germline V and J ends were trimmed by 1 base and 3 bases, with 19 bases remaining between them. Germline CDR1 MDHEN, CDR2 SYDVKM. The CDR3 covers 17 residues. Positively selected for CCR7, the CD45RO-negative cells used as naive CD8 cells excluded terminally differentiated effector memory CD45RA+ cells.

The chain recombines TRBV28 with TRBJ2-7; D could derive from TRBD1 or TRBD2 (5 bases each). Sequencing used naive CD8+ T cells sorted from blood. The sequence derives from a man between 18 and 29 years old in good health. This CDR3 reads CASSLSPGSGTGYEQYF. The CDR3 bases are TGTGCCAGCAGTTTATCCCCCGGCTCGGGAACAGGCTACGAGCAGTACTTC. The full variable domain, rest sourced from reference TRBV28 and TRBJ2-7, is DVKVTQSSRYLVKRTGEKVFLECVQDMDHENMFWYRQDPGLGLRLIYFSYDVKMKEKGDIPEGYSVSREKKERFSLILESASTNQTSMYLCASSLSPGSGTGYEQYFGPGTRLTVT.